This T cell receptor (beta chain) was sequenced for a study of T cells in Graves' hyperthyroidism and ophthalmopathy. Researchers amplified the TCR beta CDR3 regions from RNA transcripts. First-round RT-PCR targeting the TCR CDR3 was performed with the HTBI primer set. TCRdb reprocessed the multiplex PCR reads with MiXCR, giving one entry per CDR3 protein. The table has hundreds of thousands of distinct CDR3 sequences, 15% seen once; the top ten hold approximately 32%. The V segment lost 3 bases and the J segment 2 bases; nucleotides outside the gene matches: 6. Per the germline V gene, CDR1 is SGHDN and CDR2 is FVKESK. This CDR3 comprises 16 residues. Study outcomes and limitations: Expanded thyroid clonotypes (above 0.001) were mostly also found in blood.

Ten or more counts support this clonotype. Antigen unknown. Graves' hyperthyroidism is called stable when ophthalmopathy does not progress within 18 months. The hyperthyroidism patients had all been newly diagnosed, and their disease duration was under 2 months. Their ages ranged from 18 to 65 years. Investigators excluded patients with uncontrolled infection, other autoimmune disease, pregnancy or lactation. The rearrangement joins TRBV14 to TRBJ2-2; 7 bases are a match to TRBD1. Sequenced material: blood. The source of this sequence is a woman in her thirties with Graves' hyperthyroidism. CDR3: CASSQAQGLNTGELFF. In nucleotides, the CDR3 is TGTGCCAGCAGCCAGGCACAGGGGCTTAACACCGGGGAGCTGTTTTTT.